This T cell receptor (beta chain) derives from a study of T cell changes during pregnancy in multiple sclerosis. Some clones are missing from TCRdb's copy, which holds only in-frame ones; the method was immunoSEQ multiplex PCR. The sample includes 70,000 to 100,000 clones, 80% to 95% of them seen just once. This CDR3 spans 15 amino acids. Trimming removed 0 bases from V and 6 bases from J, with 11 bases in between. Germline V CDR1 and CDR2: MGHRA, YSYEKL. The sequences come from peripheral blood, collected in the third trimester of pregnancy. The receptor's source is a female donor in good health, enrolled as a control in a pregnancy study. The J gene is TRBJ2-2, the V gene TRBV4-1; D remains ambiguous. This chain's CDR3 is CASSQDRLVPGELFF. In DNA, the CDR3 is TGCGCCAGCAGCCAAGACCGTCTAGTGCCCGGGGAGCTGTTTTTT.